The present T cell receptor beta chain was sequenced within a study of cytomegalovirus exposure and HLA in healthy donors. With regard to this clone: What it recognizes is unknown.

Findings of the study overall: In a later analysis, most CMV-associated TCR beta chains appeared HLA-restricted. Researchers reportedly found TCR beta sequences accurately predicted most subjects' HLA-A and HLA-B alleles.

The trim removed 5 bases at V and 3 bases at J, leaving 7 bases unmatched. Per the germline V gene, CDR1 is SNHLY and CDR2 is FYNNEI. This CDR3 comprises 14 residues. Primers for the PCR totalled 60 Vbeta and 13 Jbeta. Clones were sequenced by immunoSEQ multiplex PCR, and TCRdb holds only the in-frame ones, with some missing. Here the sample spans about 100,000 clones, about 74% being singletons. V is TRBV2 and J is TRBJ2-7; TRBD2 matches 7 bases. The TCR was taken from a woman aged 18 to 35 in good health and CMV-seropositive. Source material: PBMCs. CDR3 in amino acids: CASSQMGGIYEQYF. CDR3 bases: TGTGCCAGCAGTCAGATGGGGGGGATCTACGAGCAGTACTTC. The full variable domain, in which reference TRBV2 and TRBJ2-7 provide the parts outside the CDR3, is EPEVTQTPSHQVTQMGQEVILRCVPISNHLYFYWYRQILGQKVEFLVSFYNNEISEKSEIFDDQFSVERPDGSNFTLKIRSTKLEDSAMYFCASSQMGGIYEQYFGPGTRLTVT.